A single sample gave rise to the 23 T cell receptor beta chains below, sequenced in a study of OX40 agonist ivuxolimab in advanced cancers. Only in-frame clones appear in the TCRdb table, and some are missing; sequencing was by immunoSEQ multiplex PCR. This sample carries 59,000 or so clones, 70% to 85% of them seen once, and the ten largest clones take 3.5% to 4.5%. The sequencing used CD4+ or CD8+ T cells sorted from blood, collected in a trial of the OX40 agonist ivuxolimab. The receptors here all came from an adult with an advanced solid tumor such as melanoma, head and neck, liver or kidney cancer.

This clone was counted a single time. The rearrangement joins TRBV2 to TRBJ1-5, with TRBD1 identical over 9 bases. Germline V lookup: CDR1 SNHLY, CDR2 FYNNEI. The ends lost 3 bases at V and 5 bases at J; junction bases unmatched: 5. This CDR3 has 15 residues. CDR3 sequence reads: CASSDSGTGYQPQHF. In DNA form, the CDR3 reads TGTGCCAGCAGTGACAGCGGGACAGGGTATCAGCCCCAGCATTTT.

The chain uses TRBV18 and TRBJ1-5, with a weak D call TRBD1 (5 bases). Looked up from germline, CDR1 is KGHSH and CDR2 is LQKENI. The CDR3 spans 14 residues. The V gene lost 1 base and the J gene lost 3 bases, with 7 bases spanning the gap. As DNA, the CDR3 is TGTGCCAGCTCACCACAACAGGACAATCAGCCCCAGCATTTT. This encodes CASSPQQDNQPQHF.

The chain is built from TRBV27 and TRBJ2-1; D is possibly TRBD1 or TRBD2 (5 bases each). Germline V CDR1 and CDR2: MNHEY, SMNVEV (reference sequence). Trimming took off 5 bases at V and 5 bases at J, with 19 bases between the two ends. This CDR3 has 16 residues. The CDR3 loop is CASSRPGRAGDNEQFF. Here the CDR3 DNA reads TGTGCCAGCAGTAGGCCGGGGCGGGCCGGGGACAATGAGCAGTTCTTC.

This clone appeared a single time. The chain is built from TRBV9 and TRBJ2-5, with 10 bases that match TRBD2. In germline, CDR1 is SGDLS, CDR2 YYNGEE. The CDR3 length is 17 residues. Germline trimming cut 3 bases from V and 2 bases from J; bases unmatched to any gene: 10. The CDR3 protein is CASSARGASGGQETQYF. The DNA of the CDR3 is TGTGCCAGCAGCGCCCGGGGGGCTAGCGGGGGTCAAGAGACCCAGTACTTC.

CDR3 amino acids: CASSRPGGRDSPLHF. DNA of the CDR3: TGTGCCAGCAGTCGCCCCGGGGGCCGAGATTCACCCCTCCACTTT. The chain carries TRBV6-1 and TRBJ1-6; D is perhaps TRBD1 (6 bases). The ends were cut back, 5 bases at V and 8 bases at J, with 16 bases in the middle. CDR1 is MNHNS, CDR2 SASEGT, per germline. There are 15 residues in the CDR3.

J is TRBJ2-1 and V is TRBV28, with 12 bases lining up with TRBD2. The CDR3 runs 16 residues. Germline trimming cut 1 base from V and 7 bases from J; bases unmatched to any gene: 5. Germline loops: CDR1 MDHEN, CDR2 SYDVKM. CDR3 nucleotides: TGTGCCAGCAGTTTATCACTAGCGGGAGGTTATAATGAGCAGTTCTTC. Its protein is CASSLSLAGGYNEQFF.

The gene calls are TRBV12-5 and TRBJ2-3, with 11 bases fitting TRBD2. Germline V gives CDR1 LGHNT, CDR2 FRNRAP. The CDR3 contains 18 residues. V lost 1 base to trimming and J lost 0 bases; unmatched junction nucleotides: 6. The CDR3 protein is CASGLGLAGGPSTDTQYF. CDR3 DNA: TGTGCTAGTGGTTTGGGGTTAGCGGGAGGGCCGAGCACAGATACGCAGTATTTT.

The V gene is TRBV6-5, the J gene TRBJ2-1, with 14 nucleotides matching TRBD2. This CDR3 spans 15 amino acids. J was trimmed by 10 bases and V by 5 bases; bases with no gene match: 7. Germline assignment: CDR1 MNHEY and CDR2 SVGAGI. This chain's CDR3 is CASSPGTSGRNEQFF. CDR3 nucleotide sequence: TGTGCCAGCAGTCCCGGGACTAGCGGGAGAAACGAGCAGTTCTTC.

V and J are TRBV5-1 and TRBJ1-2; the match to TRBD1 covers 7 bases. V gave up 5 bases and J gave up 7 bases; unmatched junction bases: 8. The CDR3 consists of 13 residues. CDR1 and CDR2 (germline): SGHRS, YFSETQ. The CDR3: CASRETGLSGYTF. For the CDR3, the DNA is TGCGCCAGCAGAGAGACAGGGCTGAGTGGCTACACCTTC.

V is TRBV7-8 and J is TRBJ1-4; 8 bases are a match to TRBD1. There are 15 residues in the CDR3. Germline V gene lookup returns CDR1 SGHVS and CDR2 FQNEAQ. Germline trimming cut 5 bases from V and 0 bases from J; bases unmatched to any gene: 2. CDR3: CASSTDRATNEKLFF. In DNA form, the CDR3 reads TGTGCCAGCAGCACGGACAGGGCAACTAATGAAAAACTGTTTTTT.

The CDR3 protein is CASSRQDAGELFF. For the CDR3, the DNA is TGTGCCAGCAGCCGACAGGACGCCGGGGAGCTGTTTTTT. The V gene is TRBV7-9, the J gene TRBJ2-2; TRBD1 might be the D (6 bases). Per the germline V gene, CDR1 is SEHNR and CDR2 is FQNEAQ (reference sequence). The CDR3 loop spans 13 amino acids. The V end lost 5 bases, the J end lost 6 bases, and 10 bases lay between the germline ends. Drawing the rest from reference TRBV7-9 and TRBJ2-2, the complete variable domain is DTGVSQNPRHKITKRGQNVTFRCDPISEHNRLYWYRQTLGQGPEFLTYFQNEAQLEKSRLLSDRFSAERPKGSFSTLEIQRTEQGDSAMYLCASSRQDAGELFFGEGSRLTVL.

This sequence joins TRBV27 and TRBJ1-4; D gene unclear. The CDR3 loop spans 15 amino acids. Deletions cut 8 bases from V and 8 bases from J, with 21 bases between. From germline, CDR1 is MNHEY and CDR2 SMNVEV (reference sequence). CDR3 in DNA: TGTGCCAGCCCCTCGACCGCGGGCCGGTGCGAAAAACTGTTTTTT. Protein product: CASPSTAGRCEKLFF. Filled out from reference TRBV27 and TRBJ1-4, the complete variable domain reads EAQVTQNPRYLITVTGKKLTVTCSQNMNHEYMSWYRQDPGLGLRQIYYSMNVEVTDKGDVPEGYKVSRKEKRNFPLILESPSPNQTSLYFCASPSTAGRCEKLFFGSGTQLSVL.

The V and J genes are TRBV6-6 and TRBJ1-6, with 11 bases aligning to TRBD1. Germline CDR1 MNHNY, CDR2 SVGAGI (reference sequence). CDR3 size: 15 residues. The V and J ends lost 7 bases and 7 bases, in that order; junction bases with no gene match: 6. The DNA for the CDR3 is TGTGCCAGCAACCGGGACAGGGGGACAAATTCACCCCTCCACTTT. The encoded protein is CASNRDRGTNSPLHF.

The V gene is TRBV10-2, the J gene TRBJ2-1; 10 bases line up with TRBD2. This CDR3 has 15 residues. CDR1 and CDR2 (germline): WSHSY, SAAADI. The junction had 3 bases not matched to a gene; V was cut back by 3 bases and J by 4 bases. CDR3 nucleotide sequence: TGCGCCAGCAGTGACCCTAGCGGGGGATACAATGAGCAGTTCTTC. Its translation is CASSDPSGGYNEQFF.

In this sample, this clone turned up a few times. This rearrangement joins TRBV4-3 to TRBJ1-1; D ambiguous. Trimming took 0 bases from V and 12 from J, leaving 5 bases between them. In germline, CDR1 is LGHNA, CDR2 YSLEER. The CDR3 extends over 10 amino acids. The CDR3 region is CASSQEWTFF. CDR3 nucleotide sequence: TGCGCCAGCAGCCAAGAGTGGACTTTCTTT.

The chain couples TRBV27 to TRBJ2-6; 7 bases match TRBD1. The V gene's germline CDR1 is MNHEY and CDR2 SMNVEV (reference sequence). CDR3 length: 18 residues. The V segment lost 6 bases and the J segment 1 base; nucleotides outside the gene matches: 12. The CDR3 sequence: CASSSMDRLRSGANVLTF. CDR3 in DNA: TGTGCCAGCAGCTCCATGGACAGGCTCCGGTCTGGGGCCAACGTCCTGACTTTC.

V usage is TRBV6-1 and J usage is TRBJ1-6; 8 bases are a match to TRBD1. The trim removed 7 bases at V and 7 bases at J, leaving 6 bases unmatched. Germline CDR1 reads MNHNS; CDR2 reads SASEGT. The CDR3 length is 14 residues. The chain's CDR3 is CASNGQGNNSPLHF. CDR3 DNA sequence: TGTGCCAGCAATGGACAGGGAAACAATTCACCCCTCCACTTT.

Comment on this clone: Other DNA sequences from this sample encode an identical CDR3 as well. The CDR3 nucleotides are TGTGCCAGTAGTATTGTCGGGGGCCTTCATGGCTACACCTTC. Amino acids: CASSIVGGLHGYTF. V gene TRBV19 combines with J gene TRBJ1-2, with D maybe TRBD1 (6 bases). Germline values: CDR1 LNHDA, CDR2 SQIVND (reference sequence). Trimming cost V 3 bases and J 6 bases, with 14 bases left between them. The CDR3 length is 14 residues.

This chain links TRBV7-2 with TRBJ2-5, with TRBD2 matching 9 bases. CDR1 is SGHTA and CDR2 is FQGNSA in the germline V gene. This CDR3 region has 16 residues. The J segment lost 4 bases and the V segment lost 2 bases, leaving 8 bases of the junction unmatched. For the CDR3, the DNA is TGTGCCAGCAGCTTATTTGGGACTAGCTCAGGAGAGACCCAGTACTTC. This codes for CASSLFGTSSGETQYF.

CDR3 protein: CASSPAGAYYNEQFF. The CDR3 DNA follows: TGTGCCAGCAGCCCAGCGGGGGCTTACTACAATGAGCAGTTCTTC. This chain uses TRBV7-9 with TRBJ2-1, with TRBD2 identical over 8 bases. The CDR3 extends over 15 amino acids. Germline CDR1 is SEHNR and CDR2 is FQNEAQ (reference sequence). After removal of 5 bases from V and 3 bases from J, the junction contained 6 bases not matched to a gene.

This clone was observed a handful of times. The V and J genes are TRBV19 and TRBJ2-6, with D tentatively TRBD1 (6 bases). Germline V CDR1 and CDR2: LNHDA, SQIVND (reference sequence). The CDR3 loop spans 16 amino acids. V was trimmed by 3 bases and J by 2 bases, leaving 11 bases between them. Here the CDR3 DNA reads TGTGCCAGTAGTATCGACAGGCTTGCTGGGGCCAACGTCCTGACTTTC. It yields the protein CASSIDRLAGANVLTF.

The V call is TRBV14, the J call TRBJ1-4; D is unresolved. CDR1 and CDR2 (germline): SGHDN, FVKESK. Trimming pared 4 bases from V and 5 bases from J, leaving 8 bases between. The CDR3 has 13 amino acids. The CDR3 is CASSRGLNEKLFF. The CDR3 coding sequence is TGTGCCAGCAGCCGCGGCTTAAATGAAAAACTGTTTTTT.

The gene calls are TRBV27 and TRBJ1-6; D is unresolved. The germline gives CDR1 MNHEY, CDR2 SMNVEV (reference sequence). With 6 bases removed from V and 7 bases from J, the gap between germline ends came to 10 bases. CDR3 length: 13 amino acids. In DNA, the CDR3 is TGTGCCAGCAGAGACCAACCCAATTCACCCCTCCACTTT. Residues: CASRDQPNSPLHF.